Described below is a single T cell receptor beta chain sequence and its context. Its antigen target is currently unknown. No base-level quality is on record; no much larger clone is a single base apart. These data are taken from a study of tumor-infiltrating lymphocytes in glioblastoma multiforme (TCRdb year 2017). Looking at the study overall: To find out whether intratumoral genomic heterogeneity fosters TIL diversity, the study jointly investigated somatic mutations, TIL diversity and immune response activity.

V was cut back by 4 bases and J by 6 bases, leaving a gap of 16 bases between them. The germline V gene gives CDR1 as SQVTM and CDR2 as ANQGSEA. The CDR3 holds 13 amino acids from the cysteine to the phenylalanine. The sequence is cut down to CDR3 DNA, 39 bases in frame from base 1. Using a modified ARM-PCR protocol with multiple V-beta primers and a C-beta primer, the team built TCRB libraries from RNA through three nested multiplex PCR rounds. ProtoScript II Reverse Transcriptase and a C-beta primer were used to synthesize TCRB-specific cDNA from roughly 0.5 ug total RNA. The description of the TCRB libraries did not include any unique molecular identifiers. In the third PCR, barcodes and adapters were added over approximately 23 cycles with Deep VentR (exo-) polymerase, after which 250-500 bp bands were gel purified. An Illumina HiSeq 2500 generating 250 bp paired-end reads was used to sequence the TCRB libraries. The source study handled its data this way. Reads were cleaned with Trimmomatic, merged with FLASH, assigned V, D and J segments with MiGEC, and analyzed with VDJtools. Repertoire diversity was quantified with the Shannon-Wiener diversity index calculated using VDJtools. TCRdb trimmed the raw reads at Q25, called clones with MiXCR and kept productive beta chains. Every distinct CDR3 protein forms one entry, paired with its most common genes and DNA. The authors' filters were not applied to this entry. The sample data list about 18,000 distinct CDR3 sequences, and 65% to 80% of these were observed just once. The ten largest account for roughly 18% of the sample.

For peripheral blood mononuclear cells, total RNA was isolated with TRIzol reagent and then purified using the RNeasy kit. OD 260/280 ratios above 1.9 and RNA integrity numbers above 6.5 were observed for all RNA. The full study reports these points: RNA-based TCR sequencing may distort clone frequencies because T cells carry unequal numbers of TCR transcripts. T cells were not sorted into functional subsets, and such sorting was noted by the authors as a future improvement. Only one glioblastoma patient was included in the TCR and somatic mutation analysis, limiting generalizability.

Sequenced sample: peripheral blood. This clonotype was sampled from a male donor with glioblastoma. The rearranged segments are TRBV29-1 and TRBJ2-7; the D call could be TRBD1 or TRBD2, with each sharing 5 bases. The nucleotides read TGCAGCGTTGGTGTATCGGGACCCTGCGAGCAGTACTTC. It encodes CSVGVSGPCEQYF.